Shown below are 21 T cell receptor beta chains from a single sample sequenced in a study of T cells in Graves' hyperthyroidism and ophthalmopathy. Amplified regions were TCR beta CDR3 sequences from RNA transcripts. HTBI primers were the set used in a first-round RT-PCR of the TCR CDR3. TCRdb independently ran MiXCR on the multiplex PCR reads; one entry per CDR3 protein. Among about 360,000 distinct CDR3 sequences, around 14% were seen once, and the ten largest hold 9% to 9.5%. The specimen was blood. The receptors here all came from a woman younger than 30 with Graves' hyperthyroidism.

CDR3 sequence reads: CASSLSPPPPNSPLHF. The CDR3, as DNA: TGTGCCAGCAGTTTATCCCCCCCCCCCCCCAACTCACCCCTCCACTTT. This chain connects TRBV27 to TRBJ1-6; no definite D call. Germline lookup yields CDR1 MNHEY and CDR2 SMNVEV (reference sequence). The CDR3 consists of 16 residues. The germline V and J ends were trimmed by 0 bases and 10 bases, with 16 bases remaining between them.

This clonotype was counted ten times or more. The chain carries TRBV11-3 and TRBJ2-1; D call uncertain. The V and J ends lost 1 base and 5 bases respectively, with 9 bases between them. This CDR3 has 14 residues. The V gene's germline CDR1 is SGHNT and CDR2 YENEEA. CDR3 sequence reads: CASSLGPMNNEQFF. The DNA of the CDR3 is TGTGCCAGCAGCTTAGGGCCTATGAACAATGAGCAGTTCTTC.

This clonotype was seen only once. The gene calls are TRBV18 and TRBJ2-7; TRBD1 matches at 10 bases. The ends lost 6 bases at V and 5 bases at J; junction bases unmatched: 7. CDR1 and CDR2 from the germline V gene are KGHSH and LQKENI. The CDR3 is 14 residues long. The CDR3 region has the DNA TGTGCCAGCTCCAGGACAGGGGGTGCCCACGAGCAGTACTTC. Its protein product is CASSRTGGAHEQYF.

This clonotype was found many times. The rearrangement joins TRBV12-3 or TRBV12-4 to TRBJ2-7; 12 bases fit TRBD1. The CDR3 has 14 amino acids. The junction had 0 bases not matched to a gene; V was cut back by 4 bases and J by 2 bases. DNA of the CDR3: TGTGCCAGCAGTTGGGACAGGGGGCCCTACGAGCAGTACTTC. Its translation: CASSWDRGPYEQYF.

This clonotype was observed at least ten times. In DNA, the CDR3 is TGTGCCAGCAGCCCAGGAGTGACAGAGACCCAGTACTTC. This sequence encodes CASSPGVTETQYF. The chain is built from TRBV7-3 and TRBJ2-5, with D uncertain. The V gene lost 5 bases and the J gene lost 4 bases, with 11 bases spanning the gap. Germline V gene data show CDR1 as SGHTA and CDR2 as FQGTGA. The CDR3 has 13 amino acids.

This clonotype was observed many times. This chain connects TRBV12-3 or TRBV12-4 to TRBJ2-5; a possible D gene is TRBD1 (7 bases). Between the trimmed V and J ends, which lost 5 bases and 3 bases, there was a span of 13 bases. The CDR3 runs 14 residues. CDR3 coding DNA: TGTGCCAGCAGTCCAGGGGGGCTCAAAGAGACCCAGTACTTC. It encodes CASSPGGLKETQYF.

Turning to this clonotype: This may stem from a read error, because a much larger clone lies one nucleotide away. The chain recombines TRBV6-5 with TRBJ2-5, with D possibly matching TRBD2 (5 bases). Between the trimmed V and J ends, which lost 2 bases and 9 bases, there was a span of 19 bases. The V gene's germline CDR1 is MNHEY and CDR2 SVGAGI. The CDR3 sequence is 15 residues long. The CDR3 reads CASSYLLEATEAQYF. In DNA form, the CDR3 reads TGTGCCAGCAGTTACCTACTAGAGGCGACGGAGGCCCAGTACTTC.

This clonotype was counted ten times or more. This chain joins TRBV6-1 and TRBJ1-1; 10 bases are a match to TRBD1. Trimming at V came to 3 bases and at J to 8 bases, leaving 9 bases not matched to a gene. The CDR3 is made up of 15 amino acids. Germline V lookup: CDR1 MNHNS, CDR2 SASEGT. CDR3 protein: CASSEPGQGNAEAFF. The CDR3 coding sequence is TGTGCCAGCAGTGAGCCGGGACAGGGGAACGCCGAAGCTTTCTTT.

This clonotype was observed many times. The chain uses TRBV7-2 and TRBJ2-2; TRBD1 matches at 7 bases. The CDR3 is 16 amino acids. Germline values: CDR1 SGHTA, CDR2 FQGNSA. V trimming: 4 bases; J trimming: 1 base; junction bases outside the gene matches: 6. The CDR3 region has the DNA TGTGCCAGCAGCTCCGGACAGGTTTTGAACACCGGGGAGCTGTTTTTT. This sequence encodes CASSSGQVLNTGELFF.

This clonotype was counted ten times or more. The chain employs TRBV27 and TRBJ2-5; D not certain. Per the germline V gene, CDR1 is MNHEY and CDR2 is SMNVEV (reference sequence). This CDR3 has 11 amino acids. Between the trimmed V and J ends, which lost 7 bases and 1 base, there was a span of 4 bases. DNA of the CDR3: TGTGCCAGCACCGCCCAAGAGACCCAGTACTTC. The encoded protein is CASTAQETQYF.

This clonotype was recorded at least ten times. J is TRBJ2-1 and V is TRBV11-3, with D possibly matching TRBD2 (6 bases). The length of the CDR3 is 15 residues. The germline V gene has CDR1 SGHNT and CDR2 YENEEA. V lost 2 bases, J lost 5 bases, and 13 bases lay in between. The CDR3 loop reads CASSLSSGRHNEQFF. DNA of the CDR3: TGTGCCAGCAGCTTAAGCAGCGGGCGCCACAATGAGCAGTTCTTC.

This clonotype has ten or more counts. The chain carries TRBV10-2 and TRBJ2-2; D is unresolved. CDR1 and CDR2 from the germline V gene are WSHSY and SAAADI. This CDR3 comprises 15 residues. V was trimmed by 3 bases and J by 4 bases, leaving 12 bases between them. In DNA form, the CDR3 reads TGCGCCAGCAGTGACGGTTTCCGTGGCACCGGGGAGCTGTTTTTT. It yields the protein CASSDGFRGTGELFF.

This clonotype was found many times. For the CDR3, the DNA is TGTGCCAGCAGCTTAAACCCCTCTGGACAGGGAACCCCAAGAGGCTACGAGCAGTACTTC. It codes for CASSLNPSGQGTPRGYEQYF. This chain joins TRBV7-2 and TRBJ2-7, with 8 bases fitting TRBD1. The CDR3 covers 20 residues. Looked up from germline, CDR1 is SGHTA and CDR2 is FQGNSA. V dropped 2 bases and J dropped 3; count of bases not matched to a gene: 21. Drawing the rest from reference TRBV7-2 and TRBJ2-7, the complete variable domain is GAGVSQSPSNKVTEKGKDVELRCDPISGHTALYWYRQSLGQGLEFLIYFQGNSAPDKSGLPSDRFSAERTGGSVSTLTIQRTQQEDSAVYLCASSLNPSGQGTPRGYEQYFGPGTRLTVT.

This clonotype turned up a few times. A read error is likely, as this CDR3 ends without the conserved phenylalanine or tryptophan. The rearrangement uses TRBV12-5 and TRBJ2-1, with 8 positions matching TRBD1. V was clipped by 6 bases and J by 0 bases; unmatched bases: 7. The germline V gene encodes CDR1 LGHNT and CDR2 FRNRAP. The CDR3 length is 16 residues. The CDR3 here is CASGTGEGSSYNEQFS. CDR3 DNA sequence: TGTGCTAGTGGGACAGGGGAAGGGAGCTCCTACAATGAGCAGTTCTCC.

This clonotype came up many times. The CDR3 DNA reads TGTGCCAGCAGCCCCGGGAGCGGGGGGTCAGAGACCCAGTACTTC. It yields the protein CASSPGSGGSETQYF. This chain connects TRBV27 to TRBJ2-5; 9 bases align to TRBD2. The CDR3 is made up of 15 amino acids. With V trimmed by 6 bases and J by 4 bases, 9 bases remained unmatched. Germline V gene lookup returns CDR1 MNHEY and CDR2 SMNVEV (reference sequence).

This chain links TRBV20-1 with TRBJ2-5, with a weak D call TRBD1 (6 bases). Germline CDR1 DFQATT, CDR2 SNEGSKA (reference sequence). V was pared by 7 bases and J by 0 bases, with 9 bases between. The CDR3 covers 12 residues. This chain's CDR3 is CSGRQDQETQYF. The CDR3 coding sequence is TGCAGTGGGCGACAGGACCAAGAGACCCAGTACTTC.

This clonotype was seen only a few times. This chain connects TRBV2 to TRBJ1-5, with 7 bases that match TRBD1. The junction had 10 bases not matched to a gene; V was cut back by 2 bases and J by 6 bases. Per the germline V gene, CDR1 is SNHLY and CDR2 is FYNNEI. The CDR3 totals 16 residues. CDR3 residues: CASSELRHRGGQPQHF. CDR3 bases: TGTGCCAGCAGTGAACTACGGCACAGGGGTGGTCAGCCCCAGCATTTT.

This clonotype was observed at least ten times. V usage is TRBV7-3 and J usage is TRBJ2-5, with unresolved D. There are 15 residues in the CDR3. Germline CDR1 is SGHTA and CDR2 is FQGTGA. Trimming stripped 2 bases from V and 0 bases from J, with 10 bases between. The CDR3: CASSLGREYQETQYF. The CDR3 DNA is TGTGCCAGCAGCTTAGGCCGAGAGTACCAAGAGACCCAGTACTTC.

Turning to this clonotype: Given a much more abundant clone one base away, this may be a read error. The rearrangement joins TRBV29-1 to TRBJ1-1, with D maybe TRBD1 (6 bases). The germline CDR1 and CDR2 sequences are SQVTM and ANQGSEA. The germline V and J ends were trimmed by 3 bases and 1 base, with 9 bases remaining between them. The CDR3 extends over 13 amino acids. The CDR3 reads CSVDKQGNTEAFF. The CDR3 DNA follows: TGCAGCGTTGATAAACAGGGGAACACTGAAGCTTTCTTT. Looking up the rest from reference TRBV29-1 and TRBJ1-1 gives the full variable domain: SAVISQKPSRDICQRGTSLTIQCQVDSQVTMMFWYRQQPGQSLTLIATANQGSEATYESGFVIDKFPISRPNLTFSTLTVSNMSPEDSSIYLCSVDKQGNTEAFFGQGTRLTVV.

This clonotype showed up just a few times. An end of the junction differs from the germline gene, which may be a read error. The chain couples TRBV6-1 to TRBJ1-5, with D perhaps TRBD1 (5 bases). The V gene's germline CDR1 is MNHNS and CDR2 SASEGT. The CDR3 extends over 12 amino acids. The CDR3 nucleotides are TGTGCCAGCAGGCAGGGTTACCAGCTCCAGCATTTT. Translating gives CASRQGYQLQHF.

The rearrangement links TRBV6-2 or TRBV6-3 to TRBJ2-3; TRBD2 matches at 8 bases. Germline V lookup: CDR1 MNHEY, CDR2 SVGEGT. This CDR3 is 13 amino acids long. Unmatched junction bases numbered 5, after V lost 6 bases and J lost 6 bases. The CDR3 region is CASRISGKDTQYF. CDR3 coding DNA: TGTGCCAGCAGGATTAGCGGGAAGGATACGCAGTATTTT.